Below, 28 T cell receptor beta chains from the same sample are listed, as sequenced in a study of T cell repertoires in cytomegalovirus infection. Their antigen targets remain unknown. Each CDR3 protein gets one entry after TCRdb re-called the reads with MiXCR. The sample has under 350,000 distinct CDR3 sequences, roughly a fifth seen once; the top ten hold roughly a fifth. Sample: cultured PBMCs, taken from culture after CMV antigen stimulation. These receptor sequences come from a human donor in good health (CMV status not recorded). Some clones in this sample may be carry-over from other donors' samples.

CDR3 bases: TGCAGCGTTGAAGATTTCGGACTAGCGGGAGGTGAGCAGTTCTTC. Amino acid sequence: CSVEDFGLAGGEQFF. The gene calls are TRBV29-1 and TRBJ2-1; 14 positions agree with TRBD2. V shed 0 bases and J 9 bases; nucleotides not matched to a gene: 4. The CDR3 is made up of 15 amino acids. Germline V gives CDR1 SQVTM, CDR2 ANQGSEA.

This clonotype has only a few counts. J is TRBJ2-3 and V is TRBV11-1, with a tentative D call TRBD2 (6 bases). Per germline, CDR1 SGHAT and CDR2 FQDESV (reference sequence). V shed 5 bases and J shed 3 bases, with 18 bases lying between them. This CDR3 region has 16 residues. CDR3 region: CASSTAGGLNTDTQYF. CDR3 DNA: TGTGCCAGCAGCACAGCCGGGGGATTGAATACAGATACGCAGTATTTT.

In its sample, this clonotype was seen many times. The rearrangement uses TRBV7-9 and TRBJ2-5; 9 bases align to TRBD1. Germline V gene sequence: CDR1 SEHNR, CDR2 FQNEAQ (reference sequence). The V segment lost 6 bases and the J segment 4 bases; nucleotides outside the gene matches: 9. The CDR3 is 15 amino acids. The CDR3 sequence is CASSSGQGTLETQYF. The CDR3 DNA follows: TGTGCCAGCAGTTCCGGACAGGGGACGTTAGAGACCCAGTACTTC.

V is TRBV4-1 and J is TRBJ2-7, with D possibly matching TRBD1 (5 bases). Germline CDR1 reads MGHRA; CDR2 reads YSYEKL. The CDR3 totals 14 residues. V was clipped by 4 bases and J by 4 bases, with 14 bases between them. The DNA for the CDR3 is TGCGCCAGCAGCCCGTCGCGGACATCTTACGAGCAGTACTTC. Its protein is CASSPSRTSYEQYF.

V is TRBV5-4 and J is TRBJ2-5, with 7 bases identical to TRBD1. Germline trimming cut 3 bases from V and 3 bases from J; bases unmatched to any gene: 5. The germline gives CDR1 SGHNT, CDR2 YYREEE (reference sequence). The CDR3 consists of 14 residues. The CDR3 bases are TGTGCCAGCAGCTCGGGACAGAGAGAAGAGACCCAGTACTTC. Translation: CASSSGQREETQYF.

This clonotype was observed at least ten times. This sequence joins TRBV7-2 and TRBJ1-1; D ambiguous. V dropped 2 bases and J dropped 2 bases, with 3 bases sitting between them. The CDR3 totals 12 residues. Germline CDR1 and CDR2: SGHTA and FQGNSA. The CDR3 loop is CASSLTNTEAFF. The CDR3 nucleotides are TGTGCCAGCAGCTTAACAAACACTGAAGCTTTCTTT. Combining the CDR3 with reference TRBV7-2 and TRBJ1-1 gives the whole variable domain GAGVSQSPSNKVTEKGKDVELRCDPISGHTALYWYRQSLGQGLEFLIYFQGNSAPDKSGLPSDRFSAERTGGSVSTLTIQRTQQEDSAVYLCASSLTNTEAFFGQGTRLTVV.

This chain connects TRBV19 to TRBJ1-2; 9 bases line up with TRBD1. The V and J ends lost 5 bases and 4 bases, in that order; junction bases with no gene match: 11. The CDR3 runs to 16 residues. Germline CDR1 is LNHDA and CDR2 is SQIVND (reference sequence). For the CDR3, the DNA is TGTGCCAGTAGTTGGAAACAGGGGGCAAGGAGCTATGGCTACACCTTC. As protein: CASSWKQGARSYGYTF.

This clonotype was recorded at least ten times. The V call is TRBV28, the J call TRBJ2-1, with 8 bases matching TRBD2. The CDR3 has 17 amino acids. Germline CDR1 reads MDHEN; CDR2 reads SYDVKM. V shed 2 bases, J shed 0 bases, and the junction held 6 bases outside the gene matches. For the CDR3, the DNA is TGTGCCAGCAGTTTAGGTAGCGGGAAGAACTCCTACAATGAGCAGTTCTTC. Translation gives CASSLGSGKNSYNEQFF.

This chain joins TRBV27 and TRBJ1-6; 7 bases match TRBD1. The ends lost 6 bases at V and 0 bases at J; junction bases unmatched: 5. The CDR3 has 16 residues. Germline V gene lookup returns CDR1 MNHEY and CDR2 SMNVEV (reference sequence). The DNA of the CDR3 is TGTGCCAGCAGCCCGACAGGGAGCTCCTATAATTCACCCCTCCACTTT. Translated: CASSPTGSSYNSPLHF.

There are a few counts of this clonotype. V and J are TRBV29-1 and TRBJ2-3, with D perhaps TRBD2 (5 bases). V was shortened by 6 bases and J by 2 bases, with 12 bases between the two germline ends. Per germline, CDR1 SQVTM and CDR2 ANQGSEA. The CDR3 is 13 residues long. CDR3: CSVERPPTDTQYF. The CDR3 region has the DNA TGCAGCGTAGAGCGGCCCCCCACAGATACGCAGTATTTT.

This clonotype showed up just a few times. This chain links TRBV7-9 with TRBJ2-7, with D unclear. Germline CDR1 is SEHNR and CDR2 is FQNEAQ (reference sequence). This CDR3 comprises 12 residues. V lost 5 bases to trimming and J lost 0 bases, with 5 bases between them. Here the CDR3 DNA reads TGTGCCAGCAGCGTCAGCTCCTACGAGCAGTACGTC. It codes for CASSVSSYEQYV.

This clonotype was counted many times. J is TRBJ2-7 and V is TRBV7-2; TRBD1 aligns across 7 bases. V was pared by 4 bases and J by 7 bases, with 10 bases of the junction left unmatched. The CDR3 runs 14 residues. The germline V gene has CDR1 SGHTA and CDR2 FQGNSA. Here the CDR3 reads CASSSGQRVGEQYF. The CDR3 region has the DNA TGTGCCAGCAGCTCGGGACAGCGTGTGGGGGAGCAGTACTTC.

The CDR3 reads CATTGSGTQYF. CDR3 nucleotides: TGCGCCACGACAGGATCGGGTACGCAGTATTTT. V is TRBV10-2 and J is TRBJ2-3, with D perhaps matching TRBD1 (6 bases). This CDR3 spans 11 amino acids. Trimming shortened V by 10 bases and J by 8 bases, and 13 bases separated the two germline ends. Germline V gives CDR1 WSHSY, CDR2 SAAADI.

This clonotype was seen ten or more times. The chain couples TRBV12-3 or TRBV12-4 to TRBJ2-1, with D possibly being TRBD2 (6 bases). V lost 3 bases, J lost 12 bases, and 21 bases lay in between. The CDR3 has 15 residues. CDR3 in DNA: TGTGCCAGCAGTTTTCAAGCGGGTGAAGCAGTCGGGCAGTTCTTC. Encoded protein: CASSFQAGEAVGQFF.

The chain has TRBV12-3 or TRBV12-4 and TRBJ1-5; D gene ambiguous. Trimming took 4 bases from V and 6 from J, leaving 13 bases between them. The CDR3 runs to 14 residues. CDR3 sequence: CASSYGRTIQPQHF. The CDR3 nucleotides read TGTGCCAGCAGTTATGGTCGGACGATTCAGCCCCAGCATTTT.

This clonotype was recorded at least ten times. The chain has TRBV12-3 or TRBV12-4 and TRBJ1-1, with a weak D call TRBD1 (6 bases). The V end lost 3 bases, the J end lost 5 bases, and 13 bases lay between the germline ends. This CDR3 contains 14 residues. CDR3 in amino acids: CASSFNREGTEAFF. CDR3 DNA: TGTGCCAGCAGTTTTAACAGGGAGGGGACTGAAGCTTTCTTT.

The chain carries TRBV20-1 and TRBJ1-5; no clear D gene. V was trimmed by 4 bases and J by 4 bases, leaving 11 bases between them. CDR3 size: 13 residues. The germline V gene encodes CDR1 DFQATT and CDR2 SNEGSKA (reference sequence). The DNA of the CDR3 is TGCAGTGCTACCCGGGGTACTAATCAGCCCCAGCATTTT. Its translation is CSATRGTNQPQHF.

This chain links TRBV4-3 with TRBJ2-2, with 9 bases fitting TRBD2. Germline assignment: CDR1 LGHNA and CDR2 YSLEER. The CDR3 has 16 amino acids. J was trimmed by 4 bases and V by 0 bases; bases with no gene match: 3. CDR3 DNA sequence: TGCGCCAGCAGCCAAGATCTAGCGGGGTTCACCGGGGAGCTGTTTTTT. Amino acids: CASSQDLAGFTGELFF.

Many counts were recorded for this clonotype. The chain is built from TRBV7-2 and TRBJ2-3; either TRBD1 or TRBD2 may fit D (5 bases each). In germline, CDR1 is SGHTA, CDR2 FQGNSA. This CDR3 has 14 residues. V dropped 5 bases and J dropped 11 bases, with 20 bases sitting between them. The CDR3 protein is CASSLGPPDRVQYF. DNA of the CDR3: TGTGCCAGCAGCCTGGGACCGCCTGATAGGGTGCAGTATTTT.

This clonotype showed up just a few times. The chain uses TRBV2 and TRBJ2-5; a weak D match, TRBD2 (6 bases). Germline-derived CDR1 and CDR2 are SNHLY and FYNNEI. Deletions cut 6 bases from V and 4 bases from J, with 18 bases between. This CDR3 has 15 amino acids. CDR3 in amino acids: CASRNRERRRETQYF. CDR3 nucleotide sequence: TGTGCCAGCAGAAATCGGGAGAGGAGACGAGAGACCCAGTACTTC.

The chain recombines TRBV4-1 with TRBJ2-2; D is uncertain. Trimming removed 3 bases at V and 0 bases at J, with 8 bases between. This CDR3 has 15 amino acids. Looked up from germline, CDR1 is MGHRA and CDR2 is YSYEKL. The CDR3 nucleotides read TGCGCCAGCAGCCAGTTTCAGGCGAACACCGGGGAGCTGTTTTTT. It encodes CASSQFQANTGELFF.

This clonotype was found many times. The chain combines TRBV5-8 with TRBJ2-6, with a tentative D call TRBD2 (5 bases). This CDR3 is built from 14 residues. Germline assignment: CDR1 SGHTS and CDR2 YDEGEE. V was clipped by 8 bases and J by 0 bases, with 9 bases between them. The CDR3 DNA reads TGTGCCAGTGGAGGATACTCTGGGGCCAACGTCCTGACTTTC. It yields the protein CASGGYSGANVLTF. The whole variable domain, filled in from reference TRBV5-8 and TRBJ2-6, reads EAGVTQSPTHLIKTRGQQATLRCSPISGHTSVYWYQQALGLGLQFLLWYDEGEERNRGNFPPRFSGRQFPNYSSELNVNALELEDSALYLCASGGYSGANVLTFGAGSRLTVL.

The CDR3 loop is CASSSEAEGGWGTYEQFF. The CDR3 DNA is TGTGCCAGCAGTAGTGAGGCGGAAGGGGGGTGGGGAACCTATGAGCAGTTCTTC. The V call is TRBV2, the J call TRBJ2-1; D possibly matches TRBD1 or TRBD2 (6 bases each). Trimming removed 5 bases at V and 8 bases at J, with 28 bases between. Germline loops: CDR1 SNHLY, CDR2 FYNNEI. The CDR3 covers 18 residues.

This clonotype was seen only a few times. V and J are TRBV12-3 or TRBV12-4 and TRBJ2-2, with D possibly TRBD1 on 6 matching bases. The CDR3 covers 13 residues. V lost 7 bases and J lost 6, with 12 bases in between. CDR3: CASTKQGAGELFF. The CDR3, as DNA: TGTGCCAGCACCAAACAGGGCGCCGGGGAGCTGTTTTTT.

The V call is TRBV5-1, the J call TRBJ2-5; 14 bases align to TRBD2. Trimming cost V 4 bases and J 5 bases; bases outside gene matches: 7. This CDR3 region has 16 residues. Germline CDR1 and CDR2: SGHRS and YFSETQ. The CDR3 bases are TGCGCCAGCAGCCTGGGACTAGCGGGAGTTATTGAGACCCAGTACTTC. Amino acid sequence: CASSLGLAGVIETQYF. The whole variable domain, filled in from reference TRBV5-1 and TRBJ2-5, reads KAGVTQTPRYLIKTRGQQVTLSCSPISGHRSVSWYQQTPGQGLQFLFEYFSETQRNKGNFPGRFSGRQFSNSRSEMNVSTLELGDSALYLCASSLGLAGVIETQYFGPGTRLLVL.

This clonotype appeared many times. The gene calls are TRBV7-2 and TRBJ1-3, with TRBD1 as a possible D gene (6 bases). The germline V and J ends were trimmed by 1 base and 4 bases, with 14 bases remaining between them. The V gene's germline CDR1 is SGHTA and CDR2 FQGNSA. The CDR3 has 16 amino acids. The CDR3 protein is CASSLVVQGRGNTIYF. The CDR3 nucleotides read TGTGCCAGCAGCTTAGTTGTCCAGGGGCGAGGAAACACCATATATTTT.

This clonotype was counted only a few times. V is TRBV7-2 and J is TRBJ1-3; TRBD1 might be the D (6 bases). The germline V gene has CDR1 SGHTA and CDR2 FQGNSA. V was pared by 6 bases and J by 0 bases, with 12 bases between. CDR3 length equals 15 residues. The CDR3 loop reads CASRRTGSSGNTIYF. The CDR3 bases are TGTGCCAGCAGGAGAACAGGGAGCTCTGGAAACACCATATATTTT.

This clonotype was seen many times. The gene calls are TRBV7-2 and TRBJ2-1; 9 bases agree with TRBD1. V shed 3 bases, J shed 5 bases, and the junction held 5 bases outside the gene matches. The CDR3 is 15 residues long. CDR1 and CDR2 from the germline V gene are SGHTA and FQGNSA. The CDR3: CASSLDRGSNNEQFF. CDR3 nucleotides: TGTGCCAGCAGCTTGGACAGGGGCTCTAACAATGAGCAGTTCTTC.